This TCR beta chain was identified in a study of blood T cell repertoires in COVID-19. The assay was immunoSEQ multiplex PCR, and TCRdb's table has in-frame clones only and misses some. The sample shows 250,000 to 300,000 clones, approximately 91% of them seen only once. The trim removed 0 bases at V and 3 bases at J, leaving 10 bases unmatched. The CDR3 runs 18 residues. The germline V gene encodes CDR1 SGHVS and CDR2 FQNEAQ. V gene TRBV7-8 combines with J gene TRBJ1-4; 7 nucleotides match TRBD1. The clonotype was recovered from a woman aged 40 to 50 with acute COVID-19. The material sequenced was PBMCs or T cells enriched from blood (not recorded which). DNA for the CDR3: TGTGCCAGCAGCTTAGCCCCCAGGGGGAGACGGGCTAATGAAAAACTGTTTTTT. Its protein is CASSLAPRGRRANEKLFF.